The 10 T cell receptor beta chains below come from one sample, sequenced in a study of cytomegalovirus exposure and HLA in healthy donors. Vbeta (60) and Jbeta (13) primers were used in the PCR. Using immunoSEQ multiplex PCR, the repertoire was profiled, and TCRdb retains in-frame clones only, with some absent. The sample gives over 120,000 clones, approximately 80% of which show up once; approximately 9.7% is in the top ten. The sample was PBMCs. Receptors were obtained from a woman aged 55-75 years in good health and CMV-seropositive.

The J gene is TRBJ2-1, the V gene TRBV7-3, with D uncertain. Trimming took 2 bases from V and 5 from J, leaving 7 bases between them. The CDR3 has 13 amino acids. Germline V lookup: CDR1 SGHTA, CDR2 FQGTGA. CDR3 coding DNA: TGTGCCAGCAGCTTATCAGGAAACAATGAGCAGTTCTTC. As protein: CASSLSGNNEQFF.

This clone was detected only once. The chain couples TRBV5-1 to TRBJ1-1; no clear D gene. Germline CDR1 SGHRS, CDR2 YFSETQ. The CDR3 has 11 residues. Trimming pared 4 bases from V and 3 bases from J, leaving 4 bases between. As DNA, the CDR3 is TGCGCCAGCAGCCAGGACACTGAAGCTTTCTTT. This encodes CASSQDTEAFF.

CDR3 amino acids: CASIEGEAGELFF. The CDR3 DNA sequence: TGTGCCAGCATTGAGGGAGAGGCCGGGGAGCTGTTTTTT. The chain has TRBV2 and TRBJ2-2; TRBD2 is a possible D gene (5 bases). Germline V lookup: CDR1 SNHLY, CDR2 FYNNEI. Trimming shortened V by 7 bases and J by 6 bases, and 12 bases separated the two germline ends. The CDR3 is 13 residues long.

This chain uses TRBV4-1 with TRBJ2-7; D gene ambiguous. Per the germline V gene, CDR1 is MGHRA and CDR2 is YSYEKL. Trimming took off 0 bases at V and 4 bases at J, with 7 bases between the two ends. CDR3 size: 13 residues. The CDR3 sequence: CASSQDVRYEQYF. The CDR3 nucleotides are TGCGCCAGCAGCCAAGATGTACGGTACGAGCAGTACTTC.

The rearrangement links TRBV6-5 to TRBJ2-3, with TRBD2 matching over 8 bases. J lost 6 bases, V lost 5 bases, and 7 bases had no gene match. Germline loops: CDR1 MNHEY, CDR2 SVGAGI. This CDR3 contains 14 residues. The CDR3, as DNA: TGTGCCAGCAGTCTCGGACTAGCAGGGGATACGCAGTATTTT. It is translated as CASSLGLAGDTQYF.

The count of this clone is one. The chain uses TRBV27 and TRBJ1-6; no firm D call. Deletions cut 2 bases from V and 9 bases from J, with 8 bases between. Germline assignment: CDR1 MNHEY and CDR2 SMNVEV (reference sequence). The CDR3 is 13 residues long. The CDR3 DNA sequence: TGTGCCAGCAGTTTAACGGGGATTTCACCCCTCCACTTT. This gives the protein CASSLTGISPLHF.

The rearrangement joins TRBV5-1 to TRBJ2-5; maybe TRBD1 (5 bases). Judging by the DNA end, TRBJ2-7 fits better; the J call may be wrong. Germline CDR1 reads SGHRS; CDR2 reads YFSETQ. This CDR3 is built from 15 residues. CDR3 nucleotides: TGCGCCAGCAGCTTGGGACAGAGTGAGTTCCACGAGCAGTACTTC. It encodes CASSLGQSEFHEQYF.

As concerns this clone: Other DNA variants within this sample encode the same CDR3. The V call is TRBV19, the J call TRBJ1-5; a weak D match, TRBD1 (5 bases). The CDR3 is 13 residues long. Looked up from germline, CDR1 is LNHDA and CDR2 is SQIVND (reference sequence). V shed 3 bases and J shed 4 bases, with 7 bases lying between them. CDR3 protein: CASSMTVNQPQHF. CDR3 DNA: TGTGCCAGTAGTATGACAGTAAATCAGCCCCAGCATTTT.

This clone was detected only once. The chain combines TRBV7-9 with TRBJ2-2; 8 bases match TRBD1. The CDR3 loop spans 15 amino acids. J was trimmed by 9 bases and V by 4 bases; bases with no gene match: 10. Germline lookup yields CDR1 SEHNR and CDR2 FQNEAQ (reference sequence). The CDR3 DNA reads as TGTGCCAGCAGCTATCCGACAGGGGTCGCCCGGGAGCTGTTTTTT. It encodes CASSYPTGVARELFF.

This chain joins TRBV28 and TRBJ2-7; D remains unclear. Trimming removed 6 bases from V and 2 bases from J, with 14 bases in between. This CDR3 comprises 14 residues. Germline CDR1 and CDR2: MDHEN and SYDVKM. CDR3 DNA: TGTGCCAGCAGCGACACCGCGAAACCCTACGAGCAGTACTTC. Its protein is CASSDTAKPYEQYF.